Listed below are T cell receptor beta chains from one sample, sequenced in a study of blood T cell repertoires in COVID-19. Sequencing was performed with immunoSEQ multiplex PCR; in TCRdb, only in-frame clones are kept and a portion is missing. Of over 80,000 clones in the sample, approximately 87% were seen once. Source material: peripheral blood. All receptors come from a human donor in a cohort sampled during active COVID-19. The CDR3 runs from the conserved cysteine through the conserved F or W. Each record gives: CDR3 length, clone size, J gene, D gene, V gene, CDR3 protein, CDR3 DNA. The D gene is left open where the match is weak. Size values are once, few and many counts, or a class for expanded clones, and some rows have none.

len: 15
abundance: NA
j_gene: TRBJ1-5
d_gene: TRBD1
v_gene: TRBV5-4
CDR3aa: CASSLDGQGGQPQHF
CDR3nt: TGTGCCAGCAGCTTAGACGGACAGGGCGGGCAGCCCCAGCATTTT

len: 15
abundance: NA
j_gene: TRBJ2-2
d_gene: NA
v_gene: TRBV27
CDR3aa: CASSSAGSSTGELFF
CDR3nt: TGTGCCAGCAGTTCGGCAGGGTCGTCGACCGGGGAGCTGTTTTTT

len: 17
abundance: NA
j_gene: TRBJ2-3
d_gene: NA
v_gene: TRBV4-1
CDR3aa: CASSQDPGSLARDTQYF
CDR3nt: TGCGCCAGCAGCCAAGATCCGGGGTCGCTAGCGAGGGATACGCAGTATTTT

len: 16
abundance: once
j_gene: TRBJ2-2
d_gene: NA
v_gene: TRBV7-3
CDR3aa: CASSLNRNPNTGELFF
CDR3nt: TGTGCCAGCAGCTTAAACAGGAACCCGAACACCGGGGAGCTGTTTTTT

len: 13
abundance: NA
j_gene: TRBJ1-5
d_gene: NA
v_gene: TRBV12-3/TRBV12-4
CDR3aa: CASSPLSNQPQHF
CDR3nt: TGTGCCAGCAGCCCCCTCAGCAATCAGCCCCAGCATTTT

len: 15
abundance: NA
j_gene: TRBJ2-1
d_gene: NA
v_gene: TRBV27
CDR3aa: CASSSTDSSYNEQFF
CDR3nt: TGTGCCAGCAGTTCGACTGACAGCTCCTACAATGAGCAGTTCTTC

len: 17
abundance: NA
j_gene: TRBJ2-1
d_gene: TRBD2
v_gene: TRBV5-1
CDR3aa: CASSLVSSGSFINEQFF
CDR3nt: TGCGCCAGCAGCTTGGTTAGTAGCGGGAGCTTTATCAATGAGCAGTTCTTC

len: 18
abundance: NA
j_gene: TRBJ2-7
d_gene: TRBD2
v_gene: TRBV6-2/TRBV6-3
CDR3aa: CASSYSIGWGTRPYEQYF
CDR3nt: TGTGCCAGCAGTTACTCGATCGGTTGGGGGACTAGACCCTACGAGCAGTACTTC

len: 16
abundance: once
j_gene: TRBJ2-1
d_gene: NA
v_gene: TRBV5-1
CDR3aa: CASSDSERLGGNEQFF
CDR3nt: TGCGCCAGCAGCGACAGTGAAAGACTAGGAGGGAATGAGCAGTTCTTC

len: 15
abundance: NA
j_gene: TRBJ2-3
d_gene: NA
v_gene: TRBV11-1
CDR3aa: CASSFDSTNTDTQYF
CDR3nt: TGTGCCAGCAGCTTTGATTCTACTAACACAGATACGCAGTATTTT

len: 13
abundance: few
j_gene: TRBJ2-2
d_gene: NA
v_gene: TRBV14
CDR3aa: CASSRSGAGELFF
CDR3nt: TGTGCCAGCAGCCGATCGGGAGCCGGGGAGCTGTTTTTT

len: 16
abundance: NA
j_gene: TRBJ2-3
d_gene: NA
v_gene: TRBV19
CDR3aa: CASSIVGDPSTDTQYF
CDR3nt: TGTGCCAGTAGTATAGTCGGAGACCCTAGCACAGATACGCAGTATTTT

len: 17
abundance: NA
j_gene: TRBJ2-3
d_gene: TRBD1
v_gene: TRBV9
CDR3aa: CASSKYGDREIGDTQYF
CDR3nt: TGTGCCAGCAGCAAGTACGGGGACAGGGAAATCGGAGATACGCAGTATTTT

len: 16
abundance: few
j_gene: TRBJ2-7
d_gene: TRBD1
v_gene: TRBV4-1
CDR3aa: CASSQGVNRGKYEQYF
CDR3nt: TGCGCCAGCAGCCAAGGGGTAAACAGGGGCAAGTACGAGCAGTACTTC

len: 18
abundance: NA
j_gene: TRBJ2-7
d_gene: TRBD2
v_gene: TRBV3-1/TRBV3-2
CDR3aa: CASSQDTSSSGSAYEQYF
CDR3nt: TGTGCCAGCAGCCAAGATACTTCGTCGAGCGGGAGCGCCTACGAGCAGTACTTC

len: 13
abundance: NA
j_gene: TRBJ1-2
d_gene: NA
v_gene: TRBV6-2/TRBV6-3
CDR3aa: CASSYPEGYGYTF
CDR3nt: TGTGCCAGCAGTTACCCGGAGGGATATGGCTACACCTTC

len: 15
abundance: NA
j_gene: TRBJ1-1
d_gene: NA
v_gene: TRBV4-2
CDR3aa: CASSPDDRTNTEAFF
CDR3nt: TGTGCCAGCAGCCCCGATGACAGGACGAACACTGAAGCTTTCTTT

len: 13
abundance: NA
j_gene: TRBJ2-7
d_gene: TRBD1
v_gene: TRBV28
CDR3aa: CASNFRGFREQYF
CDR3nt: TGTGCCAGCAACTTCAGGGGGTTCCGCGAGCAGTACTTC

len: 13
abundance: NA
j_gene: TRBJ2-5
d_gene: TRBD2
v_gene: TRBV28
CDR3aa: CAGSGGVQETQYF
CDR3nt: TGTGCCGGCTCGGGGGGGGTCCAAGAGACCCAGTACTTC

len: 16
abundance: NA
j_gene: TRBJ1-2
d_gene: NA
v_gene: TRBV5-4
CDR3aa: CASSSQLESPNYGYTF
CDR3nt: TGTGCCAGCAGCTCCCAACTTGAGTCACCTAACTATGGCTACACCTTC

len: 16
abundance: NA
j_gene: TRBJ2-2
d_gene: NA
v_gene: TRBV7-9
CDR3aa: CASSFVGSANTGELFF
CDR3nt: TGTGCCAGCAGCTTCGTCGGCAGCGCGAACACCGGGGAGCTGTTTTTT

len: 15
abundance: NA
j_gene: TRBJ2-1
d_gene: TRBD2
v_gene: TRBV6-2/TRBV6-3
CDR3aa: CASSYWASGSNEQFF
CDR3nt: TGTGCCAGCAGTTATTGGGCTAGCGGGAGCAATGAGCAGTTCTTC

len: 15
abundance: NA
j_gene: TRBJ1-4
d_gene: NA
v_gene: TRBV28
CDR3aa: CASSLTGTFNEKLFF
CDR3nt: TGTGCCAGCAGTTTAACAGGGACCTTCAATGAAAAACTGTTTTTT

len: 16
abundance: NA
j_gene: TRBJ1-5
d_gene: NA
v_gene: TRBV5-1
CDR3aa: CASSPDGWSGNQPQHF
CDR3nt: TGCGCCAGCAGCCCCGACGGGTGGTCTGGCAATCAGCCCCAGCATTTT

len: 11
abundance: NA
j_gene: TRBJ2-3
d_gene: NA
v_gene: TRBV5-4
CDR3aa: CSVTYTDTQYF
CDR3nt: TGCTCCGTCACATACACAGATACGCAGTATTTT

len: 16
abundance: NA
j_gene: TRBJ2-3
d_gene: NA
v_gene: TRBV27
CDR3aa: CASRQFQEARTDTQYF
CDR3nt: TGTGCCAGCAGACAGTTCCAGGAGGCACGCACAGATACGCAGTATTTT

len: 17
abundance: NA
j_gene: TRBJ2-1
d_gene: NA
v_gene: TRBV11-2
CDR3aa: CASSPQAGKISYNEQFF
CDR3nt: TGTGCCAGCAGCCCCCAGGCCGGGAAAATTTCCTACAATGAGCAGTTCTTC

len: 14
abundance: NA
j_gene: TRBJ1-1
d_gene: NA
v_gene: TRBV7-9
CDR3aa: CASSYLGSNTEAFF
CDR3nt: TGTGCCAGCAGCTACCTGGGCAGTAACACTGAAGCTTTCTTT

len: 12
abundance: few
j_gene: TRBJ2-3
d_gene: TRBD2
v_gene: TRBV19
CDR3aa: CASSMGGDTQYF
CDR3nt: TGTGCCAGTAGTATGGGAGGGGATACGCAGTATTTT

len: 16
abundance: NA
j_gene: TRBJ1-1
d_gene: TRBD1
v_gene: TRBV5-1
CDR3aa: CASSLQGQLMNTEAFF
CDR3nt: TGCGCCAGCAGCTTGCAGGGACAGCTCATGAACACTGAAGCTTTCTTT

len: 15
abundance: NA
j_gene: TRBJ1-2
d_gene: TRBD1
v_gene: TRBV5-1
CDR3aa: CASSSPGQGRYGYTF
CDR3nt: TGCGCCAGCAGTAGTCCGGGACAGGGACGCTATGGCTACACCTTC

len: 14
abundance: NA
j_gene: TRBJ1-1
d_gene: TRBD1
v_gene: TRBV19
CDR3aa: CASSPGQVNTEAFF
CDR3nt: TGTGCCAGTAGTCCGGGACAGGTGAACACTGAAGCTTTCTTT

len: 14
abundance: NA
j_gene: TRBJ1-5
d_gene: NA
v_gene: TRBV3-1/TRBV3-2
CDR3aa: CASSHLQGNQPQHF
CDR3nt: TGTGCCAGCAGCCACTTACAGGGCAATCAGCCCCAGCATTTT

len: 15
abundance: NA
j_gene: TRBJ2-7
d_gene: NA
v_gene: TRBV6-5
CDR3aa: CASSYSIAENYEQYF
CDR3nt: TGTGCCAGCAGTTACTCGATAGCGGAGAACTACGAGCAGTACTTC

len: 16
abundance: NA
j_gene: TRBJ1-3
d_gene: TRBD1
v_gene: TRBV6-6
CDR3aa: CASSYPTGPEGNTIYF
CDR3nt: TGTGCCAGCAGTTACCCGACAGGGCCAGAGGGAAACACCATATATTTT

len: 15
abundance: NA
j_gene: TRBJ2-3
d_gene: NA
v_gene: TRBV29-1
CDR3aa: CSVFFVYTGTDTQYF
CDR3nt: TGCAGCGTCTTCTTCGTGTACACAGGCACAGATACGCAGTATTTT

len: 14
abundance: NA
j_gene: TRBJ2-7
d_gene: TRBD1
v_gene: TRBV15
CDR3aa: CATRNDRGSDEQYF
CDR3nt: TGTGCCACCAGGAATGACAGGGGTTCTGACGAGCAGTACTTC

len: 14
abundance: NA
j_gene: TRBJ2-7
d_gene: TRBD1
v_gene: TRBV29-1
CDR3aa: CSVKGPGGRYEQYF
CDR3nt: TGCAGCGTCAAAGGGCCAGGGGGCCGGTACGAGCAGTACTTC

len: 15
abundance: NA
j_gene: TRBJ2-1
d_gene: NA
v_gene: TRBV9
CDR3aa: CASSVGGTLYNEQFF
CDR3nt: TGTGCCAGCAGCGTAGGAGGTACCCTCTACAATGAGCAGTTCTTC

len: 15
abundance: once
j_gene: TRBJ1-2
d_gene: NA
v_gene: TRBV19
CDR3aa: CASSIPTESNYGYTF
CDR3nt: TGTGCCAGTAGTATCCCGACAGAGTCTAACTATGGCTACACCTTC

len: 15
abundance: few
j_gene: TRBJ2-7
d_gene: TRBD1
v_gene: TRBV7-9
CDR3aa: CASSILGTGVYEQYF
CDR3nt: TGTGCCAGCAGCATACTAGGGACAGGGGTTTACGAGCAGTACTTC